These 3 T cell receptor beta chains share one sample of origin, sequenced in a study of blood T cell repertoires in COVID-19. Generated by immunoSEQ multiplex PCR, the TCRdb table keeps only in-frame clones and is missing some. Here the sample spans about 76,000 clones, around 85% being singletons. Source material: peripheral blood. Every receptor here comes from a man in his forties or fifties with COVID-19, enrolled during active disease.

J is TRBJ1-5 and V is TRBV6-2 or TRBV6-3; TRBD1 aligns across 7 bases. CDR1 is MNHEY, CDR2 SVGEGT, per germline. The V gene end was trimmed by 5 bases and the J gene end by 3 bases; junction bases not matched to a gene: 1. This CDR3 is 13 amino acids long. As DNA, the CDR3 is TGTGCCAGCAGTGACAGGGCCAATCAGCCCCAGCATTTT. Translation: CASSDRANQPQHF.

The chain employs TRBV16 and TRBJ1-1, with a weak D call TRBD1 (5 bases). Trimming stripped 5 bases from V and 2 bases from J, with 9 bases between. The CDR3 consists of 13 residues. The V gene's germline CDR1 is KGHSY and CDR2 FQNENV. This chain's CDR3 is CASSADSNTEAFF. CDR3 nucleotides: TGTGCCAGCAGCGCCGACAGTAACACTGAAGCTTTCTTT.

This chain connects TRBV7-6 to TRBJ2-2; 11 bases align to TRBD2. Germline V CDR1 and CDR2: SGHVS, FNYEAQ. The CDR3 is 16 residues long. Germline trimming cut 4 bases from V and 5 bases from J; bases unmatched to any gene: 6. The CDR3 DNA follows: TGTGCCAGCAGCTCATTAGCGGGAGGGCTAACCGGGGAGCTGTTTTTT. This gives the protein CASSSLAGGLTGELFF.